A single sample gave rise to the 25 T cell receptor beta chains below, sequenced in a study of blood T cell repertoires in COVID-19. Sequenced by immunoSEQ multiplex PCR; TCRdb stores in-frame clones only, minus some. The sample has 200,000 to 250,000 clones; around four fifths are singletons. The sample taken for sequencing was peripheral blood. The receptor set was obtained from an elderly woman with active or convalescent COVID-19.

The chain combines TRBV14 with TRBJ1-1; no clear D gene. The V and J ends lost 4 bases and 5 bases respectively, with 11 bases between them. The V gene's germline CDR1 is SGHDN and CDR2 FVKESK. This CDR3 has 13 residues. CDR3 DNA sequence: TGTGCCAGCAGCCGGGAGTTAGGGACTGAAGCTTTCTTT. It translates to CASSRELGTEAFF. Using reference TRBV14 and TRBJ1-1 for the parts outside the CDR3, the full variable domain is EAGVTQFPSHSVIEKGQTVTLRCDPISGHDNLYWYRRVMGKEIKFLLHFVKESKQDESGMPNNRFLAERTGGTYSTLKVQPAELEDSGVYFCASSRELGTEAFFGQGTRLTVV.

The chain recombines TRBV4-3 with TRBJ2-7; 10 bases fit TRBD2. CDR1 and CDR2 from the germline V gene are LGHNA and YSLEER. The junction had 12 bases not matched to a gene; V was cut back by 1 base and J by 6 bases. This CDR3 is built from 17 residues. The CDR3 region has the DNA TGCGCCAGCAGCCAAGTGTTAGTGGCTAGCGGGAGATCCGAGCAGTACTTC. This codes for CASSQVLVASGRSEQYF.

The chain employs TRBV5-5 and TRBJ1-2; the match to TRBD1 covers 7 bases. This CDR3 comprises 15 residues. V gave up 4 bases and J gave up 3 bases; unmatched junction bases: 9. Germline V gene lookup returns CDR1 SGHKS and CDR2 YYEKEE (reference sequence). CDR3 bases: TGTGCCAGCAGCGTCGATCACAGGGGAGACTATGGCTACACCTTC. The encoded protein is CASSVDHRGDYGYTF.

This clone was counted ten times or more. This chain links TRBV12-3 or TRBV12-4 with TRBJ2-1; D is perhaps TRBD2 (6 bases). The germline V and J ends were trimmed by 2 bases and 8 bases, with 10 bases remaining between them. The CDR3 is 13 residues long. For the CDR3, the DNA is TGTGCCAGCAGTTTAAGTTCGGGGGATGAGCAGTTCTTC. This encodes CASSLSSGDEQFF.

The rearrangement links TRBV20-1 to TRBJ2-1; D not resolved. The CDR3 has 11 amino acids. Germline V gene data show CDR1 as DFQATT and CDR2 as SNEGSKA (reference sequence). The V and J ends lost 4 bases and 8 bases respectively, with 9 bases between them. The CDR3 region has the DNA TGCAGTGCTACCTCGTCGGATGAGCAGTTCTTC. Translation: CSATSSDEQFF.

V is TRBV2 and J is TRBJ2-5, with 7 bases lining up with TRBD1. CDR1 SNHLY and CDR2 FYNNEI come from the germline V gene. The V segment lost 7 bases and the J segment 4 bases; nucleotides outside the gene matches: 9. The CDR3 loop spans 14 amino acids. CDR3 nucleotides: TGTGCCAGCAAATCGAATCGACAGGGAGAGACCCAGTACTTC. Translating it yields CASKSNRQGETQYF.

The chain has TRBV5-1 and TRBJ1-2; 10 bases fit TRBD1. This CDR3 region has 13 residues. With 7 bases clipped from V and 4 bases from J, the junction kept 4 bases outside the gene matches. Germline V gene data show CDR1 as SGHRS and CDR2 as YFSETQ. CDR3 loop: CASGDRGSYGYTF. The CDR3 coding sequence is TGCGCCAGCGGGGACAGGGGAAGCTATGGCTACACCTTC.

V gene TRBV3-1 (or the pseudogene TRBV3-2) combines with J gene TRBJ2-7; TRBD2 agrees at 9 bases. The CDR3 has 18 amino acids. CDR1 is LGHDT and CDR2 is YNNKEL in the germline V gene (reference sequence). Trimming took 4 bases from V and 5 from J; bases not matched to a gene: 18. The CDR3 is CASSLPRLAAYRWDEQYF. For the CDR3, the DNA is TGTGCCAGCAGCCTCCCCCGACTAGCGGCTTATCGGTGGGACGAGCAGTACTTC.

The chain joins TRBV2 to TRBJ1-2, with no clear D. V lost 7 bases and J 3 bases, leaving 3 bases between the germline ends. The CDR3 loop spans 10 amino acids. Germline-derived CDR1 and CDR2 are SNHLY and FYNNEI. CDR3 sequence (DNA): TGTGCCAGCACAGACTATGGCTACACCTTC. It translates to CASTDYGYTF. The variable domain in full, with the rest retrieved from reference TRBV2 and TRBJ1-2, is EPEVTQTPSHQVTQMGQEVILRCVPISNHLYFYWYRQILGQKVEFLVSFYNNEISEKSEIFDDQFSVERPDGSNFTLKIRSTKLEDSAMYFCASTDYGYTFGSGTRLTVV.

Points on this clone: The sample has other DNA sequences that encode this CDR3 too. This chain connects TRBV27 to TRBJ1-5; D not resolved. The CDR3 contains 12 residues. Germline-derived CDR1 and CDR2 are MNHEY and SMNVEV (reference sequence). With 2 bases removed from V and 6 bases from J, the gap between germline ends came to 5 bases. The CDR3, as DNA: TGTGCCAGCAGTTTAAGAGGTCAGCCCCAGCATTTT. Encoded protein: CASSLRGQPQHF.

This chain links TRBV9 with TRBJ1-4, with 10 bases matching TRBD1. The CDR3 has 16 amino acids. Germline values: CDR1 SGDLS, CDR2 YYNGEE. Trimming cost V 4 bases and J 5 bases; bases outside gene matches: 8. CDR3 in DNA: TGTGCCAGCAGCCGGACTCCGGGACAGGGGAATGAAAAACTGTTTTTT. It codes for CASSRTPGQGNEKLFF.

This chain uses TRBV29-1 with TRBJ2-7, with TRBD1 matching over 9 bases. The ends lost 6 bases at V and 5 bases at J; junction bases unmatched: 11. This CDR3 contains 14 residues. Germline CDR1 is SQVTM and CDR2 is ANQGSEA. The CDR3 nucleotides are TGCAGCGTCGAGGGGACAGGGAAAACCCACGAGCAGTACTTC. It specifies CSVEGTGKTHEQYF.

The CDR3 protein is CATSVTSGRVGTGELFF. CDR3 in DNA: TGTGCCACCAGTGTGACTAGCGGGAGGGTGGGCACCGGGGAGCTGTTTTTT. The chain uses TRBV24-1 and TRBJ2-2; TRBD2 matches at 14 bases. There are 17 residues in the CDR3. Per germline, CDR1 KGHDR and CDR2 SFDVKD. With 5 bases clipped from V and 4 bases from J, the junction kept 5 bases outside the gene matches.

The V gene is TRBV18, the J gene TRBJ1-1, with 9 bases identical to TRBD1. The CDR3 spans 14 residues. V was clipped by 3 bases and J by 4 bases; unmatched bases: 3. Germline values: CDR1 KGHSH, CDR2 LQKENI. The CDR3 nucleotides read TGTGCCAGCTCACCCGACAGGGGGGGCACTGAAGCTTTCTTT. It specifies CASSPDRGGTEAFF.

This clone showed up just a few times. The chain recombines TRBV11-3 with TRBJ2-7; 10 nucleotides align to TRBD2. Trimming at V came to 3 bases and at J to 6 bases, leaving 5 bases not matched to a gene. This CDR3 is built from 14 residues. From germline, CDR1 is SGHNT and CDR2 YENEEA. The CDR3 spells CASSFGLAGVEQYF. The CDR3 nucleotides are TGTGCCAGCAGCTTCGGGCTAGCGGGGGTCGAGCAGTACTTC.

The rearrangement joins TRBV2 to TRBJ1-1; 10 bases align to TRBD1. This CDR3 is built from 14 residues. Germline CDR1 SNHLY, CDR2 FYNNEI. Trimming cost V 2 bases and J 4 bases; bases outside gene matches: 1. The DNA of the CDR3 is TGTGCCAGCAGTGAATGGGACAGGGGCACTGAAGCTTTCTTT. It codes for CASSEWDRGTEAFF.

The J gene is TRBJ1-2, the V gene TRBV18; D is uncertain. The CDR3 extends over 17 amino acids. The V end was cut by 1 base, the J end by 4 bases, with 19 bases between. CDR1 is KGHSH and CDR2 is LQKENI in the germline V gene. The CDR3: CASSPQPPRSLSYGYTF. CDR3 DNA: TGTGCCAGCTCACCACAGCCTCCCAGGTCACTTTCCTATGGCTACACCTTC.

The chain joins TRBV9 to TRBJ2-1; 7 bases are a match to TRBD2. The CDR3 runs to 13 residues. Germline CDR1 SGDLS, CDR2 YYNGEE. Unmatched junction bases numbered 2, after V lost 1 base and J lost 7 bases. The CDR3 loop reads CASSVRLANEQFF. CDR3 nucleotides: TGTGCCAGCAGCGTACGACTAGCAAATGAGCAGTTCTTC. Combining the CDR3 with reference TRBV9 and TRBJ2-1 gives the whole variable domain DSGVTQTPKHLITATGQRVTLRCSPRSGDLSVYWYQQSLDQGLQFLIQYYNGEERAKGNILERFSAQQFPDLHSELNLSSLELGDSALYFCASSVRLANEQFFGPGTRLTVL.

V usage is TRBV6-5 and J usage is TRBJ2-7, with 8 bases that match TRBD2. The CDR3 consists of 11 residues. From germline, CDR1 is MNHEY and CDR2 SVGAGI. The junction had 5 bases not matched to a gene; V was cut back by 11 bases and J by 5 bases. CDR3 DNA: TGTGCCGGGTACGGGGGGGACGAGCAGTACTTC. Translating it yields CAGYGGDEQYF.

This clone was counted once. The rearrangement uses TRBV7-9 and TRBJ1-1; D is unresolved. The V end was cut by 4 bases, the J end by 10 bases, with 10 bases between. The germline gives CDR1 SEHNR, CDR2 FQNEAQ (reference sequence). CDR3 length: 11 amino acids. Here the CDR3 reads CASSSSVGAFF. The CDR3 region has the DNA TGTGCCAGCAGCTCTAGCGTAGGAGCTTTCTTT.

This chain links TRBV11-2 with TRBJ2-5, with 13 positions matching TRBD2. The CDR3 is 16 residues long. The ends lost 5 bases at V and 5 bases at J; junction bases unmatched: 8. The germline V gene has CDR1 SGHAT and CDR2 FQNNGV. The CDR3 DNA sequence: TGTGCCAGCAGCGAAAAACTAGCGGGGGGGCGGGAGACCCAGTACTTC. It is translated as CASSEKLAGGRETQYF.

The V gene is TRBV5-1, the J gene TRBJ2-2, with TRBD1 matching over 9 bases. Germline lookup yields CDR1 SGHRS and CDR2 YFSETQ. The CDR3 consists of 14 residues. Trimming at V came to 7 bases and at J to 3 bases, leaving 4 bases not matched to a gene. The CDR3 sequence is CASSRDRDTGELFF. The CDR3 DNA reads TGCGCCAGCTCCCGGGACAGGGACACCGGGGAGCTGTTTTTT.

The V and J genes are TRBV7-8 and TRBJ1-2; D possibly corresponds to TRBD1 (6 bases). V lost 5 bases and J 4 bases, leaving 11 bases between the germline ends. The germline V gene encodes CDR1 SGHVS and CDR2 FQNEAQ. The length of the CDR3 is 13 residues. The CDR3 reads CASSPDRTYGYTF. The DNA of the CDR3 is TGTGCCAGCAGCCCCGACAGGACCTATGGCTACACCTTC.

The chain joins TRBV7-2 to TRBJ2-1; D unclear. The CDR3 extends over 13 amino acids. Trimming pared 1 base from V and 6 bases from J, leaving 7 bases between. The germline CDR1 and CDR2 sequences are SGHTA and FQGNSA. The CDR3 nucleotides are TGTGCCAGCAGCTTAGGTCGGGTCAATGAGCAGTTCTTC. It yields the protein CASSLGRVNEQFF. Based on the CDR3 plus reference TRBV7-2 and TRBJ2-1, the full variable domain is GAGVSQSPSNKVTEKGKDVELRCDPISGHTALYWYRQSLGQGLEFLIYFQGNSAPDKSGLPSDRFSAERTGGSVSTLTIQRTQQEDSAVYLCASSLGRVNEQFFGPGTRLTVL.

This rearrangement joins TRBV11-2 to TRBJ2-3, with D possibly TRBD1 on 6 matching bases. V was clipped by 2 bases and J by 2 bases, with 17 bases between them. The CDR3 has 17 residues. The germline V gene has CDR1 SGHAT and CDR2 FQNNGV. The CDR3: CASSLTGSRRTTDTQYF. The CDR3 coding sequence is TGTGCCAGCAGCTTAACAGGGTCTCGGCGAACCACAGATACGCAGTATTTT.